Listed here are 24 T cell receptor beta chains from one sample, sequenced in a study of neoadjuvant anti-PD-1 for oral cavity cancer. The assay was immunoSEQ multiplex PCR, and TCRdb's table has in-frame clones only and misses some. Of around 13,000 clones listed, 70% were seen once; the top ten hold less than 2.5%. Sequencing used PBMCs, obtained before nivolumab (anti-PD-1) treatment. These receptor sequences come from a person aged 35 to 85 with oral cavity squamous cell carcinoma.

The CDR3: CASKGGLGGKGEKLFF. The CDR3 nucleotides read TGTGCCAGCAAGGGGGGGCTTGGGGGAAAAGGGGAAAAACTGTTTTTT. This chain uses TRBV27 with TRBJ1-4; TRBD1 is a possible D gene (6 bases). Germline V gene data show CDR1 as MNHEY and CDR2 as SMNVEV (reference sequence). CDR3 length: 16 amino acids. Trimming stripped 7 bases from V and 8 bases from J, with 23 bases between.

The chain carries TRBV6-1 and TRBJ1-3, with D perhaps TRBD1 (5 bases). Deletions cut 5 bases from V and 0 bases from J, with 11 bases between. Per the germline V gene, CDR1 is MNHNS and CDR2 is SASEGT. The CDR3 length is 15 residues. CDR3 protein: CASSRQINSGNTIYF. CDR3 bases: TGTGCCAGCAGTCGACAGATCAACTCTGGAAACACCATATATTTT.

This clone was detected a few times. The chain is built from TRBV4-1 and TRBJ2-2; 12 positions match TRBD2. In germline, CDR1 is MGHRA, CDR2 YSYEKL. V was pared by 3 bases and J by 5 bases, with 7 bases of the junction left unmatched. The CDR3 runs 17 residues. Written as DNA, the CDR3 is TGCGCCAGCAGCCAGACGACTAGCGGGAGCTGGACCGGGGAGCTGTTTTTT. It yields the protein CASSQTTSGSWTGELFF.

The chain recombines TRBV14 with TRBJ2-7; 9 nucleotides match TRBD1. The trim removed 1 base at V and 2 bases at J, leaving 3 bases unmatched. The CDR3 extends over 15 amino acids. The V gene's germline CDR1 is SGHDN and CDR2 FVKESK. CDR3 sequence reads: CASSQGQGVTYEQYF. The CDR3 DNA sequence: TGTGCCAGCAGCCAAGGACAGGGGGTAACCTACGAGCAGTACTTC.

This chain joins TRBV7-2 and TRBJ2-3; the match to TRBD2 covers 15 bases. V lost 5 bases, J lost 3 bases, and 9 bases stayed unmatched. Germline CDR1 reads SGHTA; CDR2 reads FQGNSA. CDR3 length: 18 amino acids. CDR3 in amino acids: CASSPGLAGGPGTDTQYF. In DNA, the CDR3 is TGTGCCAGCAGCCCCGGACTAGCGGGGGGGCCGGGGACAGATACGCAGTATTTT.

The chain combines TRBV29-1 with TRBJ1-2; no clear D gene. Trimming took 6 bases from V and 0 from J, leaving 5 bases between them. The CDR3 covers 11 residues. CDR1 is SQVTM and CDR2 is ANQGSEA in the germline V gene. In nucleotides, the CDR3 is TGCAGCGTGGGAACTAACTATGGCTACACCTTC. It translates to CSVGTNYGYTF.

The chain recombines TRBV7-6 with TRBJ2-5; D is perhaps TRBD2 (6 bases). Trimming removed 5 bases from V and 2 bases from J, with 15 bases in between. Per germline, CDR1 SGHVS and CDR2 FNYEAQ. The CDR3 covers 15 residues. The CDR3 sequence: CASSPLAAGQETQYF. DNA of the CDR3: TGTGCCAGCAGCCCTTTGGCGGCGGGACAAGAGACCCAGTACTTC.

The CDR3 loop is CASSSLPGANSPLHF. The CDR3 DNA is TGTGCCAGCAGCTCCCTGCCCGGGGCAAATTCACCCCTCCACTTT. This chain connects TRBV7-2 to TRBJ1-6, with D tentatively TRBD1 (5 bases). CDR1 and CDR2 from the germline V gene are SGHTA and FQGNSA. V shed 4 bases and J shed 7 bases, with 14 bases lying between them. This CDR3 has 15 amino acids.

This clone was detected a few times. CDR3 protein: CASSPKTGTLGEQYF. CDR3 sequence (DNA): TGCGCCAGCAGCCCAAAGACGGGGACCCTAGGCGAGCAGTACTTC. The chain couples TRBV5-1 to TRBJ2-7, with D perhaps assigned TRBD1 or TRBD2 (5 bases each). V dropped 4 bases and J dropped 6 bases, with 20 bases sitting between them. The CDR3 consists of 15 residues. Germline values: CDR1 SGHRS, CDR2 YFSETQ.

Only a few counts were recorded for this clone. The chain has TRBV6-5 and TRBJ1-6; TRBD1 agrees at 7 bases. Germline CDR1 is MNHEY and CDR2 is SVGAGI. This CDR3 has 16 amino acids. Trimming took 4 bases from V and 7 from J; bases not matched to a gene: 10. The CDR3 protein is CASSSPGQARNSPLHF. The CDR3, as DNA: TGTGCCAGCAGTTCCCCCGGACAGGCTCGCAATTCACCCCTCCACTTT.

The chain joins TRBV9 to TRBJ1-4; 8 nucleotides match TRBD1. CDR1 SGDLS and CDR2 YYNGEE come from the germline V gene. The CDR3 totals 15 residues. The J segment lost 6 bases and the V segment lost 4 bases, leaving 8 bases of the junction unmatched. CDR3: CASSSSQGGYEKLFF. The DNA of the CDR3 is TGTGCCAGCAGCTCCTCACAGGGGGGGTATGAAAAACTGTTTTTT. The full variable domain, in which reference TRBV9 and TRBJ1-4 provide the parts outside the CDR3, is DSGVTQTPKHLITATGQRVTLRCSPRSGDLSVYWYQQSLDQGLQFLIQYYNGEERAKGNILERFSAQQFPDLHSELNLSSLELGDSALYFCASSSSQGGYEKLFFGSGTQLSVL.

The chain uses TRBV30 and TRBJ1-1, with D unclear. V was pared by 1 base and J by 3 bases, with 0 bases between. The CDR3 has 10 amino acids. Germline V CDR1 and CDR2: GTSNPN, SVGIG (reference sequence). This CDR3 is CAWSDTEAFF. In DNA form, the CDR3 reads TGTGCCTGGAGTGACACTGAAGCTTTCTTT.

The chain combines TRBV4-2 with TRBJ2-3; D gene ambiguous. Trimming removed 5 bases from V and 5 bases from J, with 8 bases in between. Germline V CDR1 and CDR2: LGHNA, YNFKEQ. The CDR3 runs to 12 residues. CDR3 bases: TGTGCCAGCAGCTCCCCCAAAGATACGCAGTATTTT. Amino acid sequence: CASSSPKDTQYF.

This clone was counted between two and nine times. The chain employs TRBV7-9 and TRBJ2-7, with D possibly matching TRBD1 (6 bases). Trimming stripped 1 base from V and 5 bases from J, with 15 bases between. The CDR3 has 15 residues. Germline values: CDR1 SEHNR, CDR2 FQNEAQ (reference sequence). The CDR3 nucleotides are TGTGCCAGCAGCTTAGGGTCGAGGGGGAGCGACGAGCAGTACTTC. Its translation is CASSLGSRGSDEQYF.

This clone was counted a single time. The V call is TRBV15, the J call TRBJ1-2; a weak D match, TRBD1 (6 bases). From germline, CDR1 is LNHNV and CDR2 YYDKDF (reference sequence). The CDR3 length is 14 residues. Deletions cut 3 bases from V and 3 bases from J, with 11 bases between. As DNA, the CDR3 is TGTGCCACCAGCAGTTGGGGGGCGGACTATGGCTACACCTTC. Protein sequence: CATSSWGADYGYTF.

This clone occurred a few times. The V gene is TRBV5-1, the J gene TRBJ1-1, with TRBD1 matching over 8 bases. The trim removed 6 bases at V and 4 bases at J, leaving 8 bases unmatched. The CDR3 totals 14 residues. Germline loops: CDR1 SGHRS, CDR2 YFSETQ. This CDR3 is CASTLSDRATEAFF. The CDR3 nucleotides read TGCGCCAGCACCCTGTCGGACAGGGCCACTGAAGCTTTCTTT.

This clone was observed once. This chain connects TRBV15 to TRBJ2-5; D perhaps matches TRBD1 (5 bases). The V gene lost 0 bases and the J gene lost 4 bases, with 12 bases spanning the gap. Germline CDR1 reads LNHNV; CDR2 reads YYDKDF (reference sequence). The length of the CDR3 is 15 residues. The CDR3 bases are TGTGCCACCAGCAGAGAAAGGGGCCAGGGAGAGACCCAGTACTTC. This sequence encodes CATSRERGQGETQYF.

The chain couples TRBV25-1 to TRBJ1-5; tentative D call: TRBD1 (6 bases). Germline CDR1 MGHDK, CDR2 SYGVNS. Deletions cut 6 bases from V and 2 bases from J, with 20 bases between. This CDR3 region has 17 residues. The CDR3 nucleotides read TGTGCCAGCAGCGACTCACAGGGCATGGGGGGCAATCAGCCCCAGCATTTT. Translation: CASSDSQGMGGNQPQHF.

The chain has TRBV15 and TRBJ2-2, with 8 bases identical to TRBD1. Germline lookup yields CDR1 LNHNV and CDR2 YYDKDF (reference sequence). The CDR3 has 17 residues. V gave up 1 base and J gave up 1 base; unmatched junction bases: 5. The CDR3 region has the DNA TGTGCCACCAGCAGAGGTACCGGGACAGGGAACACCGGGGAGCTGTTTTTT. Protein sequence: CATSRGTGTGNTGELFF.

The V gene is TRBV5-1, the J gene TRBJ2-5; D possibly matches TRBD1 or TRBD2 (5 bases each). This CDR3 has 15 residues. V shed 4 bases and J shed 0 bases, with 13 bases lying between them. Germline CDR1 SGHRS, CDR2 YFSETQ. CDR3 sequence reads: CASSAGRGDQETQYF. CDR3 coding DNA: TGCGCCAGCAGCGCCGGTAGAGGGGACCAAGAGACCCAGTACTTC.

The chain employs TRBV4-1 and TRBJ2-7, with 7 bases fitting TRBD2. The CDR3 covers 16 residues. From germline, CDR1 is MGHRA and CDR2 YSYEKL. The junction had 11 bases not matched to a gene; V was cut back by 4 bases and J by 2 bases. The CDR3 loop is CASSPRGRETTYEQYF. CDR3 DNA sequence: TGCGCCAGCAGCCCCCGTGGGCGGGAGACGACCTACGAGCAGTACTTC.

This chain links TRBV5-6 with TRBJ2-6; D uncertain. The germline V and J ends were trimmed by 3 bases and 0 bases, with 19 bases remaining between them. In germline, CDR1 is SGHDT, CDR2 YYEEEE. The CDR3 contains 19 residues. Here the CDR3 DNA reads TGTGCCAGCAGCTACCCGACGGCCCTCGGCGCCTCTGGGGCCAACGTCCTGACTTTC. As protein: CASSYPTALGASGANVLTF.

This rearrangement joins TRBV7-8 to TRBJ1-1, with 8 bases that match TRBD1. CDR3 length: 16 residues. The V and J ends lost 1 base and 4 bases, in that order; junction bases with no gene match: 8. Per germline, CDR1 SGHVS and CDR2 FQNEAQ. CDR3 coding DNA: TGTGCCAGCAGCTTAGAGGCCAGGGGGCCGGGCACTGAAGCTTTCTTT. Protein: CASSLEARGPGTEAFF.

This clone has a handful of counts. V is TRBV7-9 and J is TRBJ1-2; D perhaps matches TRBD1 (5 bases). This CDR3 has 16 amino acids. V was cut by 4 bases and J by 8 bases, with 23 bases left in between. The germline V gene has CDR1 SEHNR and CDR2 FQNEAQ (reference sequence). CDR3 sequence (DNA): TGTGCCAGCAGCTCCCGGGACGGCTCGCGAACGAGGGGCTACACCTTC. Amino acids: CASSSRDGSRTRGYTF.